Reported below is one TCR beta chain. Its antigen is unknown. This sample was included in a study of blood T cells in healthy people across ages. Overall study findings and caveats: Unsorted PBMCs ruled out conclusive naive versus antigen-experienced comparison.

A second PCR, run for roughly 7 to 11 cycles, used a sample-barcoded 5' primer plus a J-beta primer mix. In TCRdb, the 5' RACE reads were re-called with MiXCR into one record per CDR3 protein. The table has around 650,000 distinct CDR3 sequences, 32% seen once. Germline V lookup: CDR1 SEHNR, CDR2 FQNEAQ (reference sequence). The CDR3 totals 16 residues. The genes are TRBV7-9 and TRBJ2-5, with TRBD2 matching 9 bases. The last part of the DNA fits TRBJ2-7 better; the J call may be wrong. The source material was blood. This receptor was identified in a woman older than 75 in good health. The CDR3, as DNA: TGTGCCAGCAGCTCCCCACTGACTAGCGGCGCCTACGAGCAGTACTTC. Its translation is CASSSPLTSGAYEQYF.